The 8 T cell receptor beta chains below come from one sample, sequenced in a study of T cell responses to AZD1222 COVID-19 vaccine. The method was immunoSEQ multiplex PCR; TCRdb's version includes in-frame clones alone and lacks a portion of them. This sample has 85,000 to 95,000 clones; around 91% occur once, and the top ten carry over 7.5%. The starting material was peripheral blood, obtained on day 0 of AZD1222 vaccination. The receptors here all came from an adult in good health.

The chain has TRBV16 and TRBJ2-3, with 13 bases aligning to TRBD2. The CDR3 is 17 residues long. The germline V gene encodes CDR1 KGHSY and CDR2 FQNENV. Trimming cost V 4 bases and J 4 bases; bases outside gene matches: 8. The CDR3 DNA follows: TGTGCCAGCAGCCCCGAAAAGGGACTAGCGGGGCCAGATACGCAGTATTTT. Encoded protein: CASSPEKGLAGPDTQYF.

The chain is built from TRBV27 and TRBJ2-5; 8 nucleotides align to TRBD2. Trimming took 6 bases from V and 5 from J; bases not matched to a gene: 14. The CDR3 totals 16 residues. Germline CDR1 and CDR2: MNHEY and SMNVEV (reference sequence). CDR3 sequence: CASRKGVSGGGETQYF. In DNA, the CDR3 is TGTGCCAGCAGAAAAGGTGTTTCGGGAGGGGGGGAGACCCAGTACTTC.

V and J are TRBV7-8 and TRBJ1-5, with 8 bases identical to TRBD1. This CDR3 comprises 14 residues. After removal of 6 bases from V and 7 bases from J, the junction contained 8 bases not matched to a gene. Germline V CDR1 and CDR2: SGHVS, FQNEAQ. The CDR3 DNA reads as TGTGCCAGCAGTCCGGACAGGGAGAACCAGCCCCAGCATTTT. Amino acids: CASSPDRENQPQHF.

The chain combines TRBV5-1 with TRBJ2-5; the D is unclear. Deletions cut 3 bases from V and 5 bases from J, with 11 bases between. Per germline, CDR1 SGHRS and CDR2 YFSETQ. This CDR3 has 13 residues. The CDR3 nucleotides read TGCGCCAGCAGCTCTGACATACGGGAGACCCAGTACTTC. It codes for CASSSDIRETQYF.

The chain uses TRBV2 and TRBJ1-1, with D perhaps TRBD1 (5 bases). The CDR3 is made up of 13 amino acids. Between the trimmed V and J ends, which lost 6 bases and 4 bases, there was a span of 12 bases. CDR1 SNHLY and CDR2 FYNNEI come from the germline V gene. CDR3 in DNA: TGTGCCAGCAGCGTCAGCGGGGGCACTGAAGCTTTCTTT. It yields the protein CASSVSGGTEAFF. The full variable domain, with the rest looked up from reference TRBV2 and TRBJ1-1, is EPEVTQTPSHQVTQMGQEVILRCVPISNHLYFYWYRQILGQKVEFLVSFYNNEISEKSEIFDDQFSVERPDGSNFTLKIRSTKLEDSAMYFCASSVSGGTEAFFGQGTRLTVV.

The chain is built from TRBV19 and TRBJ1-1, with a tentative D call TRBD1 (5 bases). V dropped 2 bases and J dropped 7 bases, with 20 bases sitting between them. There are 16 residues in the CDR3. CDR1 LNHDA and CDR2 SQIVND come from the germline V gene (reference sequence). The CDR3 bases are TGTGCCAGTAGTATACCCAACCGGCCGGGGGTTGGTGAAGCTTTCTTT. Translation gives CASSIPNRPGVGEAFF.

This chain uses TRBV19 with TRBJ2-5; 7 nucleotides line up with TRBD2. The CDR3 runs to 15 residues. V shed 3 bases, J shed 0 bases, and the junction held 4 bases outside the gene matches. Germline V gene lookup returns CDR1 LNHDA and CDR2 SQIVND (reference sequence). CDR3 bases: TGTGCCAGTAGTATGAGGGAGGGGTACCAAGAGACCCAGTACTTC. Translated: CASSMREGYQETQYF.

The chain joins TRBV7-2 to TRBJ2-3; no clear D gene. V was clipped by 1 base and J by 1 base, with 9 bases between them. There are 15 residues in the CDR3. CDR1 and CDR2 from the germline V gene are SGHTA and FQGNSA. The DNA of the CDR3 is TGTGCCAGCAGCTTAGTTGCGGTTCGCACAGATACGCAGTATTTT. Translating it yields CASSLVAVRTDTQYF.